Below, 9 T cell receptor beta chains from the same sample are listed, as sequenced in a study of T cell responses to AZD1222 COVID-19 vaccine. Clones were read by immunoSEQ multiplex PCR, and TCRdb kept only the in-frame ones, dropping some. The repertoire has 90,000 to 130,000 clones, around 81% of them found once; the top ten carry about 4.5%. The input for sequencing was peripheral blood, taken on day 0 of AZD1222 vaccination. Receptor source: an adult in good health.

This rearrangement joins TRBV24-1 to TRBJ1-5; no definite D call. V lost 6 bases to trimming and J lost 6 bases, with 11 bases between them. Germline V lookup: CDR1 KGHDR, CDR2 SFDVKD. CDR3 length: 13 residues. In DNA, the CDR3 is TGTGCCACCAGTTCCTCCAGAGGTCAGCCCCAGCATTTT. It is translated as CATSSSRGQPQHF.

The table lists this clone with a few counts. The V gene is TRBV28, the J gene TRBJ1-2, with D perhaps TRBD1 (5 bases). This CDR3 region has 14 residues. Germline V gene data show CDR1 as MDHEN and CDR2 as SYDVKM. The germline V and J ends were trimmed by 3 bases and 4 bases, with 12 bases remaining between them. For the CDR3, the DNA is TGTGCCAGCAGTTTTGGTGACAGACTCTATGGCTACACCTTC. Protein product: CASSFGDRLYGYTF.

This chain connects TRBV28 to TRBJ2-3; 13 positions agree with TRBD2. With 4 bases clipped from V and 4 bases from J, the junction kept 2 bases outside the gene matches. Germline CDR1 is MDHEN and CDR2 is SYDVKM. The CDR3 loop spans 15 amino acids. CDR3 in amino acids: CASSWTSGSSDTQYF. The CDR3 coding sequence is TGTGCCAGCAGTTGGACTAGCGGGAGCTCAGATACGCAGTATTTT.

The J gene is TRBJ1-2, the V gene TRBV18; no clear D gene. Germline CDR1 is KGHSH and CDR2 is LQKENI. The V and J ends lost 2 bases and 2 bases respectively, with 9 bases between them. CDR3 length equals 14 residues. The CDR3 here is CASSPASRNYGYTF. CDR3 sequence (DNA): TGTGCCAGCTCACCAGCTTCCAGAAACTATGGCTACACCTTC.

In this sample, this clone turned up a few times. V usage is TRBV7-6 and J usage is TRBJ1-2, with unresolved D. V lost 6 bases, J lost 1 base, and 18 bases lay in between. The CDR3 loop spans 16 amino acids. CDR1 SGHVS and CDR2 FNYEAQ come from the germline V gene. CDR3 sequence (DNA): TGTGCCAGCAGGGTTCGGTCCGAGTCCGATAACTATGGCTACACCTTC. It is translated as CASRVRSESDNYGYTF.

CDR3 coding DNA: TGTGCCAGTAGTACCCCCGGCGAGCAGTACTTC. Translation gives CASSTPGEQYF. The rearrangement links TRBV19 to TRBJ2-7; D unresolved. Germline values: CDR1 LNHDA, CDR2 SQIVND (reference sequence). The CDR3 totals 11 residues. Trimming pared 4 bases from V and 6 bases from J, leaving 7 bases between.

This clone showed up just once. This sequence joins TRBV15 and TRBJ1-5; 7 bases line up with TRBD1. V shed 2 bases, J shed 0 bases, and the junction held 4 bases outside the gene matches. Germline V gene sequence: CDR1 LNHNV, CDR2 YYDKDF (reference sequence). There are 16 residues in the CDR3. This CDR3 reads CATSRTTGASNQPQHF. Written as DNA, the CDR3 is TGTGCCACCAGCAGAACAACAGGGGCTAGCAATCAGCCCCAGCATTTT.

V usage is TRBV15 and J usage is TRBJ1-1; D not resolved. V dropped 0 bases and J dropped 1 base, with 12 bases sitting between them. Germline V lookup: CDR1 LNHNV, CDR2 YYDKDF (reference sequence). The CDR3 covers 16 residues. Written as DNA, the CDR3 is TGTGCCACCAGCAGAGATCACAGACTTAAGAACACTGAAGCTTTCTTT. Residues: CATSRDHRLKNTEAFF.

V and J are TRBV28 and TRBJ2-3; D is ambiguous. The CDR3 consists of 13 residues. Trimming removed 5 bases from V and 0 bases from J, with 6 bases in between. From germline, CDR1 is MDHEN and CDR2 SYDVKM. CDR3 sequence: CASSPASTDTQYF. CDR3 in DNA: TGTGCCAGCAGTCCAGCTAGCACAGATACGCAGTATTTT.